One sample yielded the 12 T cell receptor beta chains listed below, sequenced in a study of T-cell reconstitution after alpha-beta-depleted transplantation in children. Preparation of the TCRbeta library was carried out with unique molecular identifiers. TCRdb reprocessed the PCR reads via MiXCR and lists one record per CDR3 protein. The repertoire holds 780,000 or so distinct CDR3 sequences, with roughly 15% as singletons. The specimen comprised PBMCs, mostly from graft donor cells, sampled 360 days after TCRalphabeta/CD19-depleted stem cell transplant. All receptors derive from a male patient under 18 who had a stem cell transplant for acute lymphoblastic leukemia, so the T cells may come from the graft donor.

This clonotype was observed a handful of times. The chain is built from TRBV12-3 or TRBV12-4 and TRBJ2-1; TRBD2 aligns across 7 bases. Trimming at V came to 4 bases and at J to 4 bases, leaving 10 bases not matched to a gene. The CDR3 extends over 16 amino acids. CDR3 residues: CASSSLLAVVYNEQFF. For the CDR3, the DNA is TGTGCCAGCAGTTCCCTTCTAGCGGTCGTTTACAATGAGCAGTTCTTC.

This clonotype has a handful of counts. This chain links TRBV29-1 with TRBJ2-5; TRBD1 matches at 10 bases. This CDR3 has 12 residues. V was pared by 5 bases and J by 5 bases, with 2 bases of the junction left unmatched. Germline CDR1 SQVTM, CDR2 ANQGSEA. The CDR3 reads CSVPGQGETQYF. The CDR3 DNA sequence: TGCAGCGTTCCGGGACAGGGGGAGACCCAGTACTTC.

The gene calls are TRBV28 and TRBJ2-7, with TRBD2 matching over 9 bases. V shed 3 bases, J shed 5 bases, and the junction held 8 bases outside the gene matches. CDR1 and CDR2 from the germline V gene are MDHEN and SYDVKM. The CDR3 consists of 15 residues. CDR3 DNA sequence: TGTGCCAGCAGTTTGGTATTAGCGGGAGTTCACGAGCAGTACTTC. Translated, it gives CASSLVLAGVHEQYF.

This clonotype was counted once. The rearrangement joins TRBV4-1 to TRBJ2-7; a weak D match, TRBD1 (5 bases). Trimming cost V 2 bases and J 3 bases, with 20 bases left between them. Germline assignment: CDR1 MGHRA and CDR2 YSYEKL. The CDR3 loop spans 17 amino acids. The CDR3 sequence is CASSQIPTARANYEQYF. The CDR3 DNA reads TGCGCCAGCAGCCAAATCCCGACAGCCCGGGCTAACTACGAGCAGTACTTC.

The J gene is TRBJ2-2, the V gene TRBV6-5, with 7 bases that match TRBD1. Trimming took 0 bases from V and 4 from J; bases not matched to a gene: 8. The germline CDR1 and CDR2 sequences are MNHEY and SVGAGI. The CDR3 is 17 amino acids. The DNA of the CDR3 is TGTGCCAGCAGTTACTCGAGCCGGGACAGAGGCACCGGGGAGCTGTTTTTT. This gives the protein CASSYSSRDRGTGELFF.

This clonotype appeared a few times. The rearrangement links TRBV5-1 to TRBJ1-6; 8 bases are shared with TRBD1. Unmatched junction bases numbered 5, after V lost 4 bases and J lost 5 bases. This CDR3 has 15 residues. In germline, CDR1 is SGHRS, CDR2 YFSETQ. CDR3 in DNA: TGCGCCAGCAGCGGCCGGGACAGGCATAATTCACCCCTCCACTTT. Translating gives CASSGRDRHNSPLHF.

This chain connects TRBV6-5 to TRBJ1-3; TRBD1 might be the D (5 bases). The CDR3 contains 15 residues. Between the trimmed V and J ends, which lost 2 bases and 5 bases, there was a span of 13 bases. CDR1 is MNHEY, CDR2 SVGAGI, per germline. CDR3 protein: CASSYRSRGRNTIYF. The CDR3 bases are TGTGCCAGCAGTTACCGCTCGAGGGGCAGAAACACCATATATTTT.

The rearrangement joins TRBV11-1 to TRBJ2-7; 13 nucleotides match TRBD2. The CDR3 is 17 residues long. V dropped 1 base and J dropped 6; count of bases not matched to a gene: 9. CDR1 is SGHAT and CDR2 is FQDESV in the germline V gene (reference sequence). CDR3 bases: TGTGCCAGCAGCTTAGAATATCAACTAGCGGGAGGGAGCGAGCAGTACTTC. Translation: CASSLEYQLAGGSEQYF.

There are many counts of this clonotype. This CDR3 is CASSVRTDNSPLHF. As DNA, the CDR3 is TGTGCCAGCAGCGTACGGACGGACAATTCACCCCTCCACTTT. This rearrangement joins TRBV9 to TRBJ1-6; D gene unclear. CDR3 length equals 14 residues. V gave up 1 base and J gave up 7 bases, with 9 bases separating them. Looked up from germline, CDR1 is SGDLS and CDR2 is YYNGEE.

This clonotype was counted a few times. This sequence joins TRBV5-1 and TRBJ2-7; D gene ambiguous. The CDR3 loop spans 16 amino acids. The V end lost 7 bases, the J end lost 5 bases, and 25 bases lay between the germline ends. The germline gives CDR1 SGHRS, CDR2 YFSETQ. CDR3 amino acids: CASANLAGYSEHEQYF. For the CDR3, the DNA is TGCGCCAGCGCCAACCTCGCAGGTTACAGTGAGCACGAGCAGTACTTC. Filled out from reference TRBV5-1 and TRBJ2-7, the complete variable domain reads KAGVTQTPRYLIKTRGQQVTLSCSPISGHRSVSWYQQTPGQGLQFLFEYFSETQRNKGNFPGRFSGRQFSNSRSEMNVSTLELGDSALYLCASANLAGYSEHEQYFGPGTRLTVT.

This clonotype was observed a few times. The chain uses TRBV10-3 and TRBJ2-7; D possibly corresponds to TRBD2 (6 bases). Trimming pared 1 base from V and 1 base from J, leaving 11 bases between. Germline values: CDR1 ENHRY, CDR2 SYGVKD. The CDR3 spans 15 residues. The CDR3 region is CAISEYSGDSYEQYF. In nucleotides, the CDR3 is TGTGCCATCAGTGAGTATAGCGGAGATTCCTACGAGCAGTACTTC.

The sample holds a few counts of this clonotype. This chain connects TRBV3-1 to TRBJ1-1; no clear D. CDR3 length: 14 amino acids. V lost 2 bases and J lost 5, with 12 bases in between. Looked up from germline, CDR1 is LGHDT and CDR2 is YNNKEL (reference sequence). Here the CDR3 reads CASSQNTGETEAFF. CDR3 DNA: TGTGCCAGCAGCCAAAACACGGGTGAAACTGAAGCTTTCTTT.